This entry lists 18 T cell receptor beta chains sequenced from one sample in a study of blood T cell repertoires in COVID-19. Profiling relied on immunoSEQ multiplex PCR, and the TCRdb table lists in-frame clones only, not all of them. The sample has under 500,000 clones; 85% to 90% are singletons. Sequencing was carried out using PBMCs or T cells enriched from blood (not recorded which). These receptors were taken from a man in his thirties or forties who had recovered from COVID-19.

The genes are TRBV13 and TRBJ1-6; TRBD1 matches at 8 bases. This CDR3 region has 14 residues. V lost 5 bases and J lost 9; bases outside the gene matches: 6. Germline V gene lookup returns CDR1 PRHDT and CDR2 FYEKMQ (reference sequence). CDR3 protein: CASSGDRGSSPLHF. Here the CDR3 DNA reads TGTGCCAGCAGCGGAGACAGGGGAAGTTCACCCCTCCACTTT. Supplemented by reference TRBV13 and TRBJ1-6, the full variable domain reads AAGVIQSPRHLIKEKRETATLKCYPIPRHDTVYWYQQGPGQDPQFLISFYEKMQSDKGSIPDRFSAQQFSDYHSELNMSSLELGDSALYFCASSGDRGSSPLHFGNGTRLTVT.

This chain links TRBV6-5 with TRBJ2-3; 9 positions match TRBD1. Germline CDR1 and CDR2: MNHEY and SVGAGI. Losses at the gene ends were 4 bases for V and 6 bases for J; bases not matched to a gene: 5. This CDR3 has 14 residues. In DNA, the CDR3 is TGTGCCAGCAGTTGGGGACAGGGAGGGGATACGCAGTATTTT. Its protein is CASSWGQGGDTQYF.

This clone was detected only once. CDR3 DNA sequence: TGCGCCAGCAGCCCGAAGCTAGACAGGGTTGCCCACGAGCAGTACTTC. Amino acids: CASSPKLDRVAHEQYF. J is TRBJ2-7 and V is TRBV5-1; 7 nucleotides match TRBD1. Trimming removed 4 bases from V and 5 bases from J; junction bases left unmatched: 15. Germline CDR1 reads SGHRS; CDR2 reads YFSETQ. The CDR3 contains 16 residues.

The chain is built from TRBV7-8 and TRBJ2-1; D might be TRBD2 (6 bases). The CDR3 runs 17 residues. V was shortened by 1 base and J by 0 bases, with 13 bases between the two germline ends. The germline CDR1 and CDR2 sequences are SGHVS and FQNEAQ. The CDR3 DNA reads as TGTGCCAGCAGCTTAGGACTGATGACTAGCTCCTACAATGAGCAGTTCTTC. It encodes CASSLGLMTSSYNEQFF.

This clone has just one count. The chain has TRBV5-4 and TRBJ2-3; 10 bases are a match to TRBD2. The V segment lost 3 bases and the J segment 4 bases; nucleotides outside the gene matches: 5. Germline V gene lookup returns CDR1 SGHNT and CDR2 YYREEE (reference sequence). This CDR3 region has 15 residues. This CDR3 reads CASSSSSGSPDTQYF. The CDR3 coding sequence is TGTGCCAGCAGCTCATCTAGCGGGAGCCCAGATACGCAGTATTTT.

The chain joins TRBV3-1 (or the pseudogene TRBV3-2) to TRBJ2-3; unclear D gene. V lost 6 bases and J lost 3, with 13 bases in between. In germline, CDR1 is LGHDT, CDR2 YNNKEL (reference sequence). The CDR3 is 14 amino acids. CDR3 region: CASSPRPSTDTQYF. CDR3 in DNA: TGTGCCAGCAGTCCGAGGCCCAGTACAGATACGCAGTATTTT.

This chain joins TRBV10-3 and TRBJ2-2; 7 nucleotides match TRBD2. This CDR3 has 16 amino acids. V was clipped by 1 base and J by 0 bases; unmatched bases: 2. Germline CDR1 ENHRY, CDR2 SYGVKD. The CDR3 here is CAISEFLAANTGELFF. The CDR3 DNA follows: TGTGCCATCAGTGAGTTCCTAGCGGCGAACACCGGGGAGCTGTTTTTT.

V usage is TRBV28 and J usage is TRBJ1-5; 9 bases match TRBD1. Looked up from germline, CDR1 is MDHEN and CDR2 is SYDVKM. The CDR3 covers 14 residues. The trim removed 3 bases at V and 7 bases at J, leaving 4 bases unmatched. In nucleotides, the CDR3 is TGTGCCAGCAGTTTGGGACAGGGAGGACAGCCCCAGCATTTT. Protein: CASSLGQGGQPQHF.

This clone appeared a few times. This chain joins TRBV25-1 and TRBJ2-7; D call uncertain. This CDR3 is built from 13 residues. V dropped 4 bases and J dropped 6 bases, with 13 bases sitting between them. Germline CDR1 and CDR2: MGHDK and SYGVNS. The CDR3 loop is CASSVTDSGEQYF. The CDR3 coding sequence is TGTGCCAGCAGTGTAACCGATTCGGGCGAGCAGTACTTC.

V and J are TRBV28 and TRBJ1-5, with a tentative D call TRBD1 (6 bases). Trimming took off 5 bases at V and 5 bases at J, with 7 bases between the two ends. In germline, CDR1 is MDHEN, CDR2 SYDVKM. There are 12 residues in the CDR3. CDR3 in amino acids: CASSKGDQPQHF. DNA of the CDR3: TGTGCCAGCAGTAAGGGGGATCAGCCCCAGCATTTT.

In DNA, the CDR3 is TGCGCCAGCAGCTTAGGAGCGGGAGGGAACACCGGGGAGCTGTTTTTT. Encoded protein: CASSLGAGGNTGELFF. V is TRBV5-1 and J is TRBJ2-2, with 9 bases that match TRBD2. CDR3 length: 16 residues. V dropped 2 bases and J dropped 1; count of bases not matched to a gene: 3. Germline loops: CDR1 SGHRS, CDR2 YFSETQ.

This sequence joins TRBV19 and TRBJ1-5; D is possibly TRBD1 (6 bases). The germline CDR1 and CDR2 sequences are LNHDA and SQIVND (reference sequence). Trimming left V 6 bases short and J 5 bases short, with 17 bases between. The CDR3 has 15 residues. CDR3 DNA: TGTGCCAGTAGCCCGGTCAGGGGAGCATATCAGCCCCAGCATTTT. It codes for CASSPVRGAYQPQHF.

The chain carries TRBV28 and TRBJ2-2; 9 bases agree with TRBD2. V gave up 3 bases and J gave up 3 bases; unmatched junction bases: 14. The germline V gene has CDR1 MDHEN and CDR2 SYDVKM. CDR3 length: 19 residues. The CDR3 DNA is TGTGCCAGCAGTTTTTTGCGGGAGGGCCAGAGTAGGGACACCGGGGAGCTGTTTTTT. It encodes CASSFLREGQSRDTGELFF.

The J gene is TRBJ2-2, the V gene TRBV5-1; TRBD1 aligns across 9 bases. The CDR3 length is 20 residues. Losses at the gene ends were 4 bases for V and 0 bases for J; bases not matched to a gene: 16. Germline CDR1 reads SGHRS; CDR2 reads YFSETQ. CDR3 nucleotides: TGCGCCAGCAGCAGAACGTGGGACAGGGCCCTTTCCCCGAACACCGGGGAGCTGTTTTTT. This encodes CASSRTWDRALSPNTGELFF. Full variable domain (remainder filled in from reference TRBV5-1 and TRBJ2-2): KAGVTQTPRYLIKTRGQQVTLSCSPISGHRSVSWYQQTPGQGLQFLFEYFSETQRNKGNFPGRFSGRQFSNSRSEMNVSTLELGDSALYLCASSRTWDRALSPNTGELFFGEGSRLTVL.

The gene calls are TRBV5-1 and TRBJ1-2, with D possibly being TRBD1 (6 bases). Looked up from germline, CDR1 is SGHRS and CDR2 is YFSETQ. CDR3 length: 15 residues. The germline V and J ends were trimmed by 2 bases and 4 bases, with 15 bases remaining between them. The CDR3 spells CASSFNFQGLYGYTF. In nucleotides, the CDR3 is TGCGCCAGCAGCTTTAACTTTCAGGGGCTCTATGGCTACACCTTC. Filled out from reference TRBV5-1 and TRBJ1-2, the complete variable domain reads KAGVTQTPRYLIKTRGQQVTLSCSPISGHRSVSWYQQTPGQGLQFLFEYFSETQRNKGNFPGRFSGRQFSNSRSEMNVSTLELGDSALYLCASSFNFQGLYGYTFGSGTRLTVV.

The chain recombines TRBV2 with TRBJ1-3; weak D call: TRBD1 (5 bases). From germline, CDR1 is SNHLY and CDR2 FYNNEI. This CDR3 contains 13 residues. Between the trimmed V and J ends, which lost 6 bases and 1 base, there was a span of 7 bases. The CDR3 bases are TGTGCCAGCAGAAGGGGATCTGGAAACACCATATATTTT. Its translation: CASRRGSGNTIYF.

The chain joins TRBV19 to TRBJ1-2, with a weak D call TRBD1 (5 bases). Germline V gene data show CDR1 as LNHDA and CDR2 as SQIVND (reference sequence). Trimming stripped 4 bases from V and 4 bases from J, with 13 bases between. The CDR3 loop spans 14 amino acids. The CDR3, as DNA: TGTGCCAGTAGTAAACAGGCGACTCTCTATGGCTACACCTTC. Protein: CASSKQATLYGYTF.

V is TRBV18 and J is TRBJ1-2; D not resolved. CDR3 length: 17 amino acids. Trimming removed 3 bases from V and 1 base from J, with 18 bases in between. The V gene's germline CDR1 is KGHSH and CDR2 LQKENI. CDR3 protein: CASSPFTVATLNYGYTF. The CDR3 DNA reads TGTGCCAGCTCACCCTTTACAGTCGCCACCCTTAACTATGGCTACACCTTC.